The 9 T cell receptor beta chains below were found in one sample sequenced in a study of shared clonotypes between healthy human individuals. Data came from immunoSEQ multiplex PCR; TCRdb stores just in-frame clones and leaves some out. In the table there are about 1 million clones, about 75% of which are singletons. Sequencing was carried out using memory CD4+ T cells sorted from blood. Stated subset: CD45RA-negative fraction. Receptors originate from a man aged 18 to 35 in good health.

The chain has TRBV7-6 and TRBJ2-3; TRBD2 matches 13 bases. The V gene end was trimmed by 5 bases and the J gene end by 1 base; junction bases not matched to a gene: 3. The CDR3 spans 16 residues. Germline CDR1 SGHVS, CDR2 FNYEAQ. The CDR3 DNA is TGTGCCAGCAGCACCGGACTAGCGGGAGGCACAGATACGCAGTATTTT. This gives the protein CASSTGLAGGTDTQYF.

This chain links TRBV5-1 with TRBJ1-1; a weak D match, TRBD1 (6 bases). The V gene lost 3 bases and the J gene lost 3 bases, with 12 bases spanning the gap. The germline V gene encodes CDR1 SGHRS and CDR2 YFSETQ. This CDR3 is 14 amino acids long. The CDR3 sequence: CASSSGTPYTEAFF. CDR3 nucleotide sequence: TGCGCCAGCAGCTCCGGGACACCCTACACTGAAGCTTTCTTT.

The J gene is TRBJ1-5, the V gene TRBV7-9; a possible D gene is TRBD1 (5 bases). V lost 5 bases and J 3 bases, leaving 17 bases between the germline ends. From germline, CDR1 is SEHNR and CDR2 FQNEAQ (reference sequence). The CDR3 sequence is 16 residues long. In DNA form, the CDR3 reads TGTGCCAGCAGCACGGGGCAGGGTAATTACAATCAGCCCCAGCATTTT. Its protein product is CASSTGQGNYNQPQHF.

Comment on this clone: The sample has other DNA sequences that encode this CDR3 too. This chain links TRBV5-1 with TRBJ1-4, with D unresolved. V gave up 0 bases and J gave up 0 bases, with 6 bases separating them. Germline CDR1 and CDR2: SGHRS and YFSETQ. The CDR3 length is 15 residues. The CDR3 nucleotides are TGCGCCAGCAGCTTGGAAGGAGCAACTAATGAAAAACTGTTTTTT. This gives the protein CASSLEGATNEKLFF.

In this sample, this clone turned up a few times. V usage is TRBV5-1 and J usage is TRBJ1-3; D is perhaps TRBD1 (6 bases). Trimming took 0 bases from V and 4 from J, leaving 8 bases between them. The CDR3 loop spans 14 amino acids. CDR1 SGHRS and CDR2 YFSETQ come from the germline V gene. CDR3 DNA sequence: TGCGCCAGCAGCTTGGGGGGACAAGGAAACACCATATATTTT. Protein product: CASSLGGQGNTIYF.

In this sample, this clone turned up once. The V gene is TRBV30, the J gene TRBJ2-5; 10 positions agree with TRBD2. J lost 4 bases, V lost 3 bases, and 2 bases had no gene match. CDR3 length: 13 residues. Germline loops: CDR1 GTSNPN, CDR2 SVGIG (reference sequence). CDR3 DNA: TGTGCCTGGAGGCTAGCGGGAGTAGAGACCCAGTACTTC. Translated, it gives CAWRLAGVETQYF.

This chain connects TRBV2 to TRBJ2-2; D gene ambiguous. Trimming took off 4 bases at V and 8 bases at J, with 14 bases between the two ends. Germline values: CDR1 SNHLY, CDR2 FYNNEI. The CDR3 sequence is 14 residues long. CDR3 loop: CASSAGRAFGELFF. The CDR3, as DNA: TGTGCCAGCAGTGCAGGACGGGCATTTGGGGAGCTGTTTTTT.

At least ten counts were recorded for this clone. The CDR3 here is CASSRVSQANYGYTF. DNA for the CDR3: TGTGCCAGCAGCAGGGTATCCCAAGCTAACTATGGCTACACCTTC. The V and J genes are TRBV6-5 and TRBJ1-2; possibly TRBD1 for D (5 bases). The V gene's germline CDR1 is MNHEY and CDR2 SVGAGI. The length of the CDR3 is 15 residues. Trimming left V 6 bases short and J 0 bases short, with 14 bases between.

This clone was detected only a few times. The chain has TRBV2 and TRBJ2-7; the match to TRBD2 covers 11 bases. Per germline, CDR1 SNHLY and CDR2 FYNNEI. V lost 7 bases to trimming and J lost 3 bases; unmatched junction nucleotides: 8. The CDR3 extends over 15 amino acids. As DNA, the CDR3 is TGTGCCAGCACCGGGGGACTAGCGGAGTTCTACGAGCAGTACTTC. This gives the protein CASTGGLAEFYEQYF.